The source of this TCR beta chain is a study of cytomegalovirus exposure and HLA in healthy donors. CDR1 MDHEN and CDR2 SYDVKM come from the germline V gene. This CDR3 region has 17 residues. The germline V and J ends were trimmed by 1 base and 4 bases, with 16 bases remaining between them. Primers: 60 Vbeta forward and 13 Jbeta reverse. Under the authors' procedure: In a later analysis, 60 million to 90 million unique TCR beta chains included roughly 11 million shared by two or more donors. The repertoire was sequenced with immunoSEQ multiplex PCR; TCRdb's copy has only in-frame clones and lacks some. Clonal size and the V and J genes are those of that table, whereas D and trimming came from the DNA. Here the sample spans approximately 120,000 clones, about three quarters being singletons. Regarding the study as a whole: Usually a TCR sequence was rare, but some public TCRs were found in many donors. Several top significant clusters appeared, in a later analysis, to be linked to common viral pathogens.

The sample holds a few counts of this clone. The antigen is not known. Sequenced input: PBMCs. The receptor was isolated from a man aged 45-65 years in good health and CMV-seronegative. This chain connects TRBV28 to TRBJ2-2; D may be TRBD1 (5 bases). The chain's CDR3 is CASSLLTRGWVTGELFF. The CDR3 coding sequence is TGTGCCAGCAGTTTATTAACAAGGGGCTGGGTCACCGGGGAGCTGTTTTTT.